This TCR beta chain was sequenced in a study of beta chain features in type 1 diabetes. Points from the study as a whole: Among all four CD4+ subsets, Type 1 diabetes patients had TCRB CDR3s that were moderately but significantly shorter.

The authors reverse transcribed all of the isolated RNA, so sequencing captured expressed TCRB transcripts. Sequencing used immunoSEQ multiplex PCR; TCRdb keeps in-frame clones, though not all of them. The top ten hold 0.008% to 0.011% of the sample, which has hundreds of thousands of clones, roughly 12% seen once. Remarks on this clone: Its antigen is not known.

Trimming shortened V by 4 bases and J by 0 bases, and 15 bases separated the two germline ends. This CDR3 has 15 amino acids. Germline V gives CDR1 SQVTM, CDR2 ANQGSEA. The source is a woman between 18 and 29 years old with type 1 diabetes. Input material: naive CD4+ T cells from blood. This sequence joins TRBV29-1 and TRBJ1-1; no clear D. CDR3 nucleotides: TGCAGCGTTGCCAGGCGGGTTGAGGTGAACACTGAAGCTTTCTTT. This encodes CSVARRVEVNTEAFF.